This T cell receptor (beta chain) was observed in a study of cytomegalovirus exposure and HLA in healthy donors. Study-wide points: Most TCR sequences were uncommon, yet certain public TCRs appeared in many donors. CMV antigen specificity of a few CMV-associated chains was confirmed in vitro. CMV serostatus was the only recorded immune exposure for donors.

Concerning this clone itself: Its specificity is not known.

PCR amplification relied on 60 Vbeta primers (plus 13 Jbeta primers). Clones were sequenced by immunoSEQ multiplex PCR, and TCRdb holds only the in-frame ones, with some missing. The sample shows about 130,000 clones, roughly 75% of them seen only once. After removal of 5 bases from V and 5 bases from J, the junction contained 7 bases not matched to a gene. Germline CDR1 is KGHSH and CDR2 is LQKENI. CDR3 size: 15 residues. Specimen: PBMCs. The chain couples TRBV18 to TRBJ2-2; 8 nucleotides align to TRBD1. The TCR originated in a female donor in good health and CMV-seronegative. Here the CDR3 DNA reads TGTGCCAGCTCAGGGGGGACAGGACGAACCGGGGAGCTGTTTTTT. The encoded protein is CASSGGTGRTGELFF.